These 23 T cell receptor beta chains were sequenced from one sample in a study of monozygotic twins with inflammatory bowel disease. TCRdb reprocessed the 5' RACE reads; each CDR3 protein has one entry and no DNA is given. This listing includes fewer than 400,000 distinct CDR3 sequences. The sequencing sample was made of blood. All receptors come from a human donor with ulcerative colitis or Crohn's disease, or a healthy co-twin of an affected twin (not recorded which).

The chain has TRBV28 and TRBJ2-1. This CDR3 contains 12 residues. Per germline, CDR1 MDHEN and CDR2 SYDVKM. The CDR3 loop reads CASKWGYNEQFF.

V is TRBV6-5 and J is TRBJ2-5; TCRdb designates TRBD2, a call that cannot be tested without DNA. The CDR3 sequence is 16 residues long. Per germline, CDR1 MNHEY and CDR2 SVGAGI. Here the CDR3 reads CASSWRKRGPRETQYF.

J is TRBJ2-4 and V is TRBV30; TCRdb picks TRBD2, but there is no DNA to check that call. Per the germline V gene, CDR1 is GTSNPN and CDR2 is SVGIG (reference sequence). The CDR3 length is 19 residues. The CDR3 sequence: CAWSVDGTSGSSLKNIQYF. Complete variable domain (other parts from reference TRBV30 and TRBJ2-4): SQTIHQWPATLVQPVGSPLSLECTVEGTSNPNLYWYRQAAGRGLQLLFYSVGIGQISSEVPQNLSASRPQDRQFILSSKKLLLSDSGFYLCAWSVDGTSGSSLKNIQYFGAGTRLSVL.

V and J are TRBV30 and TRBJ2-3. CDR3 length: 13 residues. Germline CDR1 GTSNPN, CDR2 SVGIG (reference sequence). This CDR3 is CAWSAYSTDTQYF.

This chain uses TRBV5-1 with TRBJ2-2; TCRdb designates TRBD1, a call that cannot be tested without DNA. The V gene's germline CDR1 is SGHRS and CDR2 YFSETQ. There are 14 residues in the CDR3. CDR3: CASTPDRRTGELFF.

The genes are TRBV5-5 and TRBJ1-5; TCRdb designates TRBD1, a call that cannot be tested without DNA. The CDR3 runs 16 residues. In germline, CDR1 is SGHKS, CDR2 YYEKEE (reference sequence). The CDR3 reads CASRPGTGVSNQPQHF.

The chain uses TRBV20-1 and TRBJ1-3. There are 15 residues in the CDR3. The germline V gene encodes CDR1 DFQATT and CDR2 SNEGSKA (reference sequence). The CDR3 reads CSASAGLPTGNTIYF.

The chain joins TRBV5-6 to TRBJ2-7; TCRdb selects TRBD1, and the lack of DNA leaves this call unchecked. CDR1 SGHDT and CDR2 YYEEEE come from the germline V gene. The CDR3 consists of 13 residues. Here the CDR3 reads CASSPQTGNEQYF. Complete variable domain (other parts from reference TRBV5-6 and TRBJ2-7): DAGVTQSPTHLIKTRGQQVTLRCSPKSGHDTVSWYQQALGQGPQFIFQYYEEEERQRGNFPDRFSGHQFPNYSSELNVNALLLGDSALYLCASSPQTGNEQYFGPGTRLTVT.

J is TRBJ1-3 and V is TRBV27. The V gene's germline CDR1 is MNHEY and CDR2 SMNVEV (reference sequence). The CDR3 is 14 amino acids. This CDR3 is CASSFKPIGNTIYF.

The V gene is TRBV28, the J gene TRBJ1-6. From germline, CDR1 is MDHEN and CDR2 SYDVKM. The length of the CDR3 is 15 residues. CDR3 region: CASILGPDYNSPLHF. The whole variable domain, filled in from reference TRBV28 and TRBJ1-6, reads DVKVTQSSRYLVKRTGEKVFLECVQDMDHENMFWYRQDPGLGLRLIYFSYDVKMKEKGDIPEGYSVSREKKERFSLILESASTNQTSMYLCASILGPDYNSPLHFGNGTRLTVT.

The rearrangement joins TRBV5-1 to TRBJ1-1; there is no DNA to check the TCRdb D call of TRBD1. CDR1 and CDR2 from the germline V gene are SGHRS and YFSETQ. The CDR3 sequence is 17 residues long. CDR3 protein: CASSLRRAVSGNTEAFF.

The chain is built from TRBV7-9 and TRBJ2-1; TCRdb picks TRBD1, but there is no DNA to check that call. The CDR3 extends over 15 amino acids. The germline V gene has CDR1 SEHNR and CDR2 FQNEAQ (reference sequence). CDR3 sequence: CASSSSGGPYNEQFF.

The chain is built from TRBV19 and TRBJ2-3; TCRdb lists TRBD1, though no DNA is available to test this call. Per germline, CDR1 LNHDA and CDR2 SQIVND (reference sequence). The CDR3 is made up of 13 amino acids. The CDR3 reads CASSLLRDDTQYF.

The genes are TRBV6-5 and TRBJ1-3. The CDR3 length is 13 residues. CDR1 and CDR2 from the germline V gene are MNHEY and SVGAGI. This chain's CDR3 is CSVREGSGNTIYF.

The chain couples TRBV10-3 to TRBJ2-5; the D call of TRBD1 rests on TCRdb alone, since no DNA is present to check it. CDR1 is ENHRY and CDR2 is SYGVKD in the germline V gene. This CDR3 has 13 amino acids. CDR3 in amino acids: CAIRTGRMETQYF.

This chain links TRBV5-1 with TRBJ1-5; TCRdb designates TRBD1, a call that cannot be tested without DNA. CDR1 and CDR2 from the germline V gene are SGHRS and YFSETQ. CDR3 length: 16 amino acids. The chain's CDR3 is CASSLGPQATNQPQHF.

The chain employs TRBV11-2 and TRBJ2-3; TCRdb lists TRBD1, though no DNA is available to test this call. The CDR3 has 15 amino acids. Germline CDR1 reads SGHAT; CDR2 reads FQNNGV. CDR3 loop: CASSAYGQGSDTQYF.

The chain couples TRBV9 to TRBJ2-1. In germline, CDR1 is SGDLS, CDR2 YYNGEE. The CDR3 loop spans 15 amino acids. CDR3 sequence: CASSSSGSPYNEQFF.

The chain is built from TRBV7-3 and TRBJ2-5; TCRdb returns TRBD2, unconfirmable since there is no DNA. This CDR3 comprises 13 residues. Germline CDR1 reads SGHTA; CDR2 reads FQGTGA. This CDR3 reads CASSIGGPETQYF. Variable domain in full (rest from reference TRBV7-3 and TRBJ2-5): GAGVSQTPSNKVTEKGKYVELRCDPISGHTALYWYRQSLGQGPEFLIYFQGTGAADDSGLPNDRFFAVRPEGSVSTLKIQRTERGDSAVYLCASSIGGPETQYFGPGTRLLVL.

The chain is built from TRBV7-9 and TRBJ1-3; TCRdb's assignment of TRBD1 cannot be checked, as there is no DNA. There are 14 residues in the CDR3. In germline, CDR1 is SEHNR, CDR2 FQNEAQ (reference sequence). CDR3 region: CASSLQGTGNTIYF. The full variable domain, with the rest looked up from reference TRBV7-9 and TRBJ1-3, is DTGVSQNPRHKITKRGQNVTFRCDPISEHNRLYWYRQTLGQGPEFLTYFQNEAQLEKSRLLSDRFSAERPKGSFSTLEIQRTEQGDSAMYLCASSLQGTGNTIYFGEGSWLTVV.

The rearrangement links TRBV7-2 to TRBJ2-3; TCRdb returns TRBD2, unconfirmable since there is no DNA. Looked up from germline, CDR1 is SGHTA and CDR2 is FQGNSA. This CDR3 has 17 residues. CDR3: CASSDIELAGATDTQYF.

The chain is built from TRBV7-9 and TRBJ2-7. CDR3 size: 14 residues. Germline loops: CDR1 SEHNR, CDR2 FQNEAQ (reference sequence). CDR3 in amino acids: CASSHEDRSYEQYF.

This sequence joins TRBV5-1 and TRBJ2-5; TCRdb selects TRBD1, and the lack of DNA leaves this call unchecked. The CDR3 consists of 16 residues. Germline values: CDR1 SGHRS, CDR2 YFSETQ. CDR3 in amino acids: CASSQITGGGGETQYF.